These T cell receptor beta chains were read from a single sample in a study of CD8 T cells in Susac syndrome. TCRdb re-derived calls from the immunoSEQ multiplex PCR reads in MiXCR, one entry per CDR3 protein. The table has about 300,000 distinct CDR3 sequences, 75% to 85% seen once; the top ten hold 0.2% to 0.25%. The specimen was CD8+ T cells from PBMCs. Receptors originate from a human donor with multiple sclerosis. CDR3s include the opening cysteine and the closing phenylalanine or tryptophan. D genes are given only for firm matches. Clone size, where shown, is once, few, many, or a class for clones that have expanded.

size: few; length: 13; V: TRBV6-5; J: TRBJ1-5; D: NA; DNA: TGTGCCAGCAGTTACCTCGCTGGGCAGCCCCAGCATTTT; CDR3: CASSYLAGQPQHF
size: NA; length: 16; V: TRBV12-3/TRBV12-4; J: TRBJ1-4; D: NA; DNA: TGTGCCAGCAGTTCCCGCGGAGGCCGGCTAGGAGAAAAACTGTTTTTT; CDR3: CASSSRGGRLGEKLFF
size: NA; length: 12; V: TRBV25-1; J: TRBJ2-7; D: NA; DNA: TGTGCCAGCAGCGGGATTACCTACGAGCAGTACTTC; CDR3: CASSGITYEQYF
size: NA; length: 17; V: TRBV4-1; J: TRBJ2-7; D: NA; DNA: TGCGCCAGCAGCCAAGATCAGGGCGGTATAAACTCCTACGAGCAGTACTTC; CDR3: CASSQDQGGINSYEQYF
size: NA; length: 18; V: TRBV30; J: TRBJ2-6; D: NA; DNA: TGTGCCTGGTTGTGGGCCCCAGGGGCGACCTCTGGGGCCAACGTCCTGACTTTC; CDR3: CAWLWAPGATSGANVLTF
size: once; length: 11; V: TRBV6-2/TRBV6-3; J: TRBJ2-7; D: NA; DNA: TGTGCCAGTGGGATGGGCTACGAGCAGTACTTC; CDR3: CASGMGYEQYF
size: NA; length: 14; V: TRBV27; J: TRBJ2-7; D: TRBD1; DNA: TGTGCCAGCAGTTTACTCGGACAGGGCTACGAGCAGTACTTC; CDR3: CASSLLGQGYEQYF
size: NA; length: 16; V: TRBV5-1; J: TRBJ1-2; D: NA; DNA: TGCGCCAGCAGCTCCCATCAGAGGGGCACGGGGTATGGCTACACCTTC; CDR3: CASSSHQRGTGYGYTF
size: NA; length: 13; V: TRBV29-1; J: TRBJ2-1; D: TRBD2; DNA: TGCAGCGTTTCGGGACTAGCGGGAGGGGAGCAGTTCTTC; CDR3: CSVSGLAGGEQFF
size: NA; length: 17; V: TRBV20-1; J: TRBJ2-1; D: TRBD2; DNA: TGCAGTGCTAGACCTGGACTAGCGGGAGGTGTCTACAATGAGCAGTTCTTC; CDR3: CSARPGLAGGVYNEQFF
size: NA; length: 11; V: TRBV10-3; J: TRBJ2-7; D: NA; DNA: TGTGCCATCAGTGAGGGGTACGAGCAGTACTTC; CDR3: CAISEGYEQYF
size: NA; length: 12; V: TRBV7-9; J: TRBJ2-7; D: NA; DNA: TGTGCCAGCAGCGCTACAGCTTACGAGCAGTACTTC; CDR3: CASSATAYEQYF
size: NA; length: 14; V: TRBV7-2; J: TRBJ2-7; D: NA; DNA: TGTGCCAGCAGCAACCCTAGCGAGGGCTACGAGCAGTACTTC; CDR3: CASSNPSEGYEQYF
size: NA; length: 17; V: TRBV12-3/TRBV12-4; J: TRBJ1-2; D: NA; DNA: TGTGCCAGCAGTTTGGGCGTCGTAGGCCACGGGCTCTATGGCTACACCTTC; CDR3: CASSLGVVGHGLYGYTF
size: NA; length: 15; V: TRBV13; J: TRBJ2-7; D: TRBD1; DNA: TGTGCCAGCAGCTCCCAATTGGGACAGTCCTACGAGCAGTACTTC; CDR3: CASSSQLGQSYEQYF
size: NA; length: 17; V: TRBV28; J: TRBJ2-1; D: TRBD1; DNA: TGTGCCAGCAGTTCCGAGGACAGGGGGAGTTCATACAATGAGCAGTTCTTC; CDR3: CASSSEDRGSSYNEQFF
size: NA; length: 16; V: TRBV6-5; J: TRBJ2-2; D: TRBD1; DNA: TGTGCCAGCAGTTACTCGACAGGGCTGTCGGGCGGGGAGCTGTTTTTT; CDR3: CASSYSTGLSGGELFF
size: NA; length: 12; V: TRBV7-6; J: TRBJ2-5; D: NA; DNA: TGTGCCAGCAGCTTATACAGGCAGACCCAGTACTTC; CDR3: CASSLYRQTQYF
size: NA; length: 15; V: TRBV5-4; J: TRBJ2-7; D: TRBD1; DNA: TGTGCCAGCAGCACGGGACAGGGGAACGGTTACGAGCAGTACTTC; CDR3: CASSTGQGNGYEQYF
size: few; length: 15; V: TRBV4-1; J: TRBJ2-7; D: NA; DNA: TGCGCCAGCAGCCAAGTTTCGACAGGCCCCTACGAGCAGTACTTC; CDR3: CASSQVSTGPYEQYF
size: once; length: 20; V: TRBV2; J: TRBJ2-1; D: TRBD2; DNA: TGTGCCAGCAGTGAAGTAGGGGACGGGCGGGAGGGCCCAGCCTACAATGAGCAGTTCTTC; CDR3: CASSEVGDGREGPAYNEQFF
size: NA; length: 15; V: TRBV7-9; J: TRBJ2-7; D: TRBD1; DNA: TGTGCCAGCAGCTTCTTCGGGACAGGGTTATACGAGCAGTACTTC; CDR3: CASSFFGTGLYEQYF
size: NA; length: 15; V: TRBV7-2; J: TRBJ1-4; D: TRBD1; DNA: TGTGCCAGCAGCCGCACACCGGGGACAGGGGAAAAACTGTTTTTT; CDR3: CASSRTPGTGEKLFF
size: NA; length: 12; V: TRBV30; J: TRBJ1-5; D: NA; DNA: TGTGCCTGGAGTATCACAGATGAGCCCCAGCATTTT; CDR3: CAWSITDEPQHF
size: NA; length: 16; V: TRBV11-2; J: TRBJ2-2; D: TRBD1; DNA: TGTGCCAGCAGCATTACTCAGGGGGCGGACACCGGGGAGCTGTTTTTT; CDR3: CASSITQGADTGELFF
size: few; length: 13; V: TRBV7-9; J: TRBJ2-7; D: NA; DNA: TGTGCCAGCAGCTTTAGCGGCAACTACGAGCAGTACTTC; CDR3: CASSFSGNYEQYF
size: NA; length: 17; V: TRBV20-1; J: TRBJ1-2; D: NA; DNA: TGCAGTGCTAGAGATCGTTGGGACATCGTTCTTAACTATGGCTACACCTTC; CDR3: CSARDRWDIVLNYGYTF
size: NA; length: 13; V: TRBV24-1; J: TRBJ2-2; D: NA; DNA: TGTGCCACCAGTGAGGCCTACACCGGGGAGCTGTTTTTT; CDR3: CATSEAYTGELFF
size: NA; length: 15; V: TRBV29-1; J: TRBJ2-1; D: TRBD2; DNA: TGCAGCGTTACCCCGGGACTAGCCCTCGGGGACGGGCAGTTCTTC; CDR3: CSVTPGLALGDGQFF
size: few; length: 16; V: TRBV9; J: TRBJ2-7; D: TRBD2; DNA: TGTGCCAGCAGCGTAGGGCCAGCGGGAAGTCCGCGCGAGCAGTACTTC; CDR3: CASSVGPAGSPREQYF
size: NA; length: 16; V: TRBV4-3; J: TRBJ2-3; D: NA; DNA: TGCGCCAGCAGCCAATATGCGGGAATTTTCACAGATACGCAGTATTTT; CDR3: CASSQYAGIFTDTQYF
size: NA; length: 15; V: TRBV5-4; J: TRBJ1-5; D: NA; DNA: TGTGCCAGCAGCTTGGTCCCCCAGGTGAATCAGCCCCAGCATTTT; CDR3: CASSLVPQVNQPQHF
size: NA; length: 17; V: TRBV4-3; J: TRBJ1-1; D: NA; DNA: TGCGCCAGCAGCCAAGATAAGGGACAAAGCGCTTCTCCTGAAGCTTTCTTT; CDR3: CASSQDKGQSASPEAFF
size: NA; length: 14; V: TRBV10-2; J: TRBJ1-1; D: NA; DNA: TGCGCCAGCAGTGATCCAGGAGGAGACACTGAAGCTTTCTTT; CDR3: CASSDPGGDTEAFF
size: NA; length: 19; V: TRBV7-8; J: TRBJ2-1; D: TRBD2; DNA: TGTGCCAGCAGCTTCTTCGGTGTTTCGACTAGCGGGAGGTTGGGCGAGCAGTTCTTC; CDR3: CASSFFGVSTSGRLGEQFF
size: NA; length: 16; V: TRBV4-3; J: TRBJ2-7; D: TRBD2; DNA: TGCGCCAGCAGCCAAGCCCCTCTAGCGGGAGGGTACGAGCAGTACTTC; CDR3: CASSQAPLAGGYEQYF
size: once; length: 15; V: TRBV19; J: TRBJ2-3; D: TRBD1; DNA: TGTGCCAGTAGTGTCAGGACAGGGGGCTCGGATACGCAGTATTTT; CDR3: CASSVRTGGSDTQYF
size: NA; length: 14; V: TRBV11-2; J: TRBJ2-1; D: NA; DNA: TGTGCCAGCAGTTCAGAGGGGTGGGGGGATGAGCAGTTCTTC; CDR3: CASSSEGWGDEQFF
size: NA; length: 15; V: TRBV4-3; J: TRBJ1-2; D: NA; DNA: TGCGCCAGCAGCCAAGTCTTAGCTACTAACTATGGCTACACCTTC; CDR3: CASSQVLATNYGYTF
size: NA; length: 14; V: TRBV7-9; J: TRBJ2-4; D: NA; DNA: TGTGCCAGCAGCGAGATAGCAACAGGGCCATGGGGGTACTTC; CDR3: CASSEIATGPWGYF